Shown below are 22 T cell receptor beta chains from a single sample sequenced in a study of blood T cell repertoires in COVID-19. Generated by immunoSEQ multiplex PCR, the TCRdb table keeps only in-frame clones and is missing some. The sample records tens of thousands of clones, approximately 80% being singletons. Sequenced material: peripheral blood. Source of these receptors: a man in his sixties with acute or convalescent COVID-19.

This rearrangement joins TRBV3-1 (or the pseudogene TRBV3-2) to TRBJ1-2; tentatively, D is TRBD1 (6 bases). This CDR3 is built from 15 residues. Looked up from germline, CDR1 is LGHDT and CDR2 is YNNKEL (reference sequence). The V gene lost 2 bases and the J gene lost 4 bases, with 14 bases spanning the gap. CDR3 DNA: TGTGCCAGCAGCCAAACTCGGACAGCCACCTATGGCTACACCTTC. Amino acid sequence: CASSQTRTATYGYTF.

CDR3 sequence: CASSRAPPLQGNSGNTIYF. In nucleotides, the CDR3 is TGTGCCAGCAGCAGAGCGCCTCCTCTGCAGGGAAACTCCGGAAACACCATATATTTT. The V gene is TRBV21-1, the J gene TRBJ1-3; no DNA check was done on the table's D call, TRBD1. TRBV21-1 is termed a pseudogene. This CDR3 comprises 19 residues.

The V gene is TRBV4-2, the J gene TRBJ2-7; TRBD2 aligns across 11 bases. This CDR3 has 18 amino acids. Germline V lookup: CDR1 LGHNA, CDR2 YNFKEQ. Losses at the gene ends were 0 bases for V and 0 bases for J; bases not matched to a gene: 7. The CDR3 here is CASSQESPSGGNSYEQYF. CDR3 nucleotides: TGTGCCAGCAGCCAAGAATCTCCTAGCGGGGGGAACTCCTACGAGCAGTACTTC.

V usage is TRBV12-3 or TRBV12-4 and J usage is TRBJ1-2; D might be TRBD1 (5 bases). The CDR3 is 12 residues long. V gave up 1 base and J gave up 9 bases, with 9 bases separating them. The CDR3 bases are TGTGCCAGCAGTTTAGGGCGGGGGAGCTACACCTTC. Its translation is CASSLGRGSYTF.

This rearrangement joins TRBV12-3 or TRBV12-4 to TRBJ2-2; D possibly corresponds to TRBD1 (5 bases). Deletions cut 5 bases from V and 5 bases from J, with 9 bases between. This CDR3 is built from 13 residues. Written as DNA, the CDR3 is TGTGCCAGCAGTCACGGACAAACCGGGGAGCTGTTTTTT. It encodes CASSHGQTGELFF.

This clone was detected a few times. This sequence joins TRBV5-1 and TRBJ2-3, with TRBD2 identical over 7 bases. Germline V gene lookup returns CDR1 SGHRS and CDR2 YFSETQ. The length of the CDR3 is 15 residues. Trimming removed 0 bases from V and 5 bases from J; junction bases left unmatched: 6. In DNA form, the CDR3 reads TGCGCCAGCAGCTTGGAGCGGGGAGGACAAGATACGCAGTATTTT. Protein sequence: CASSLERGGQDTQYF.

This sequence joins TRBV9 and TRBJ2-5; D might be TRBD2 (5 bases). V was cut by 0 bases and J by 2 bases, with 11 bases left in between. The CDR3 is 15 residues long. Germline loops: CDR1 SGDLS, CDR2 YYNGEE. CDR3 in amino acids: CASSVEPDFQETQYF. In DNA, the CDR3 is TGTGCCAGCAGCGTAGAGCCGGACTTTCAAGAGACCCAGTACTTC. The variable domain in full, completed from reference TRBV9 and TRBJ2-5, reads DSGVTQTPKHLITATGQRVTLRCSPRSGDLSVYWYQQSLDQGLQFLIQYYNGEERAKGNILERFSAQQFPDLHSELNLSSLELGDSALYFCASSVEPDFQETQYFGPGTRLLVL.

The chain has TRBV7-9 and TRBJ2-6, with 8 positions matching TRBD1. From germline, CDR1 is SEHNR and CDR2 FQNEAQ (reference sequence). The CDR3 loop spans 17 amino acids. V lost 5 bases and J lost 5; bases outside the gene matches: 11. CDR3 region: CASSEGQGRAWANVLTF. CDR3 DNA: TGTGCCAGCAGCGAAGGACAGGGTCGCGCTTGGGCCAACGTCCTGACTTTC.

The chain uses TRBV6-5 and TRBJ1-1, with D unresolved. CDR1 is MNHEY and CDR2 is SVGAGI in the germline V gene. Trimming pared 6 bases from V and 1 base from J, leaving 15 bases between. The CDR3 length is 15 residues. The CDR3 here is CASRRSQSTNTEAFF. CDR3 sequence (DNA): TGTGCCAGCAGAAGATCACAGAGCACGAACACTGAAGCTTTCTTT.

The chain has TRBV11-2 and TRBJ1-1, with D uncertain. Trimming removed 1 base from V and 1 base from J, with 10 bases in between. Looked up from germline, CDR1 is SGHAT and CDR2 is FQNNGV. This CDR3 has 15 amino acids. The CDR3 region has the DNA TGTGCCAGCAGCTTAGTCGGGGTTGGGAACACTGAAGCTTTCTTT. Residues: CASSLVGVGNTEAFF.

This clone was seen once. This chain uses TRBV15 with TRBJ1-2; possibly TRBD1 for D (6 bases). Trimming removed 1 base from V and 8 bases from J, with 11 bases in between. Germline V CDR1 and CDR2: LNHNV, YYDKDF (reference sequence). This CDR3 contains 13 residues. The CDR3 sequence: CATSRGDTRGYTF. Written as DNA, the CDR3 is TGTGCCACCAGCAGAGGGGACACTAGAGGCTACACCTTC.

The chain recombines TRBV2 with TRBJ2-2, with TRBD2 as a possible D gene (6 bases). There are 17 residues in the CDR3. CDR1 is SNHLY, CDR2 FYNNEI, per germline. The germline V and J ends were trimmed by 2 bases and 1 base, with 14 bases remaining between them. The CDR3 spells CASSETGGALNTGELFF. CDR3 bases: TGTGCCAGCAGTGAAACAGGAGGGGCTCTGAACACCGGGGAGCTGTTTTTT. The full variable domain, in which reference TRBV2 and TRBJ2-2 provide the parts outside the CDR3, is EPEVTQTPSHQVTQMGQEVILRCVPISNHLYFYWYRQILGQKVEFLVSFYNNEISEKSEIFDDQFSVERPDGSNFTLKIRSTKLEDSAMYFCASSETGGALNTGELFFGEGSRLTVL.

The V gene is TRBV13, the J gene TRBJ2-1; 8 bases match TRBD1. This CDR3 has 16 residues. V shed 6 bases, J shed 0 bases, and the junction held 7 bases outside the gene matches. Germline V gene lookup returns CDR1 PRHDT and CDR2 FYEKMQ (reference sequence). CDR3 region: CASSSDRESSYNEQFF. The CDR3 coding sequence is TGTGCCAGCAGTTCGGACAGGGAGAGCTCCTACAATGAGCAGTTCTTC.

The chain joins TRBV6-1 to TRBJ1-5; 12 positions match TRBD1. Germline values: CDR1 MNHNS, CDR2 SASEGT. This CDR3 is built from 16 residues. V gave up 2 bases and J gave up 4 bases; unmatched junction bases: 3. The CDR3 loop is CASSERDRGRNQPQHF. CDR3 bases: TGTGCCAGCAGTGAAAGGGACAGGGGGCGGAATCAGCCCCAGCATTTT.

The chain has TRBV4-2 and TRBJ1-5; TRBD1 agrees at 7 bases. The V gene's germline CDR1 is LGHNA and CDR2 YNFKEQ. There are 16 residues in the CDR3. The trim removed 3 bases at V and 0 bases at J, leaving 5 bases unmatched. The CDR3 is CASSQQGENSNQPQHF. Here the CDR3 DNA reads TGTGCCAGCAGCCAGCAGGGGGAGAATAGCAATCAGCCCCAGCATTTT.

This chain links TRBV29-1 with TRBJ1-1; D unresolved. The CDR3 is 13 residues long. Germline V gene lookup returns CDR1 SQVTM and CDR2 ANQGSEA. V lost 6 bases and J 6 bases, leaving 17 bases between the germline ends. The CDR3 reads CSVVLPLTAEAFF. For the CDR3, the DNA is TGCAGCGTAGTCCTCCCCCTAACAGCTGAAGCTTTCTTT.

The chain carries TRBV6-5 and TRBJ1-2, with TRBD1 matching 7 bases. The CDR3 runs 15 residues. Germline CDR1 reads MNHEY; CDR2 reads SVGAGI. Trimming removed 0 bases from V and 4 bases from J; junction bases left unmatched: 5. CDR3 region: CASSYSWDSAYGYTF. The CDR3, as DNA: TGTGCCAGCAGTTACTCCTGGGACAGTGCCTATGGCTACACCTTC.

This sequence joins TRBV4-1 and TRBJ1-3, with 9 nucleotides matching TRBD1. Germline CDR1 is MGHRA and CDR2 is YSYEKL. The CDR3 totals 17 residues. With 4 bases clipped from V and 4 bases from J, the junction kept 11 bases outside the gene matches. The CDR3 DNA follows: TGCGCCAGCAGCCCCGGACCGGGACAGGGACAAGGAAACACCATATATTTT. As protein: CASSPGPGQGQGNTIYF.

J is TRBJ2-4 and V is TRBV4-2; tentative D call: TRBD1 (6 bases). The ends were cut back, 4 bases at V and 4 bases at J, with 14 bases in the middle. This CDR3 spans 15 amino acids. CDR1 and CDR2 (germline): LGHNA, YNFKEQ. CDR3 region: CASSLGGSGKNIQYF. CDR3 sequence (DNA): TGTGCCAGCAGCCTTGGGGGCTCAGGGAAAAACATTCAGTACTTC.

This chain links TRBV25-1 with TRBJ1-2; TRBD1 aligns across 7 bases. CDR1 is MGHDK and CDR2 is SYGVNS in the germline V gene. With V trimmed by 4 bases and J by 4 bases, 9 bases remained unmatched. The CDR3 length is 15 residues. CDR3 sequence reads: CASSGLTGVAYGYTF. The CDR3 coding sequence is TGTGCCAGCAGTGGTCTTACAGGGGTGGCCTATGGCTACACCTTC.

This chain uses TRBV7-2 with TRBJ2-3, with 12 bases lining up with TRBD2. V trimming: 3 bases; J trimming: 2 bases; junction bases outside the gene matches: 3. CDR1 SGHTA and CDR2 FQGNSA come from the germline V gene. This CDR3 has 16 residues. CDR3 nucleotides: TGTGCCAGCAGCTTCGGACTAGCGGGGTACACAGATACGCAGTATTTT. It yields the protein CASSFGLAGYTDTQYF. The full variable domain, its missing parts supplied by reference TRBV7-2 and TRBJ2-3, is GAGVSQSPSNKVTEKGKDVELRCDPISGHTALYWYRQSLGQGLEFLIYFQGNSAPDKSGLPSDRFSAERTGGSVSTLTIQRTQQEDSAVYLCASSFGLAGYTDTQYFGPGTRLTVL.

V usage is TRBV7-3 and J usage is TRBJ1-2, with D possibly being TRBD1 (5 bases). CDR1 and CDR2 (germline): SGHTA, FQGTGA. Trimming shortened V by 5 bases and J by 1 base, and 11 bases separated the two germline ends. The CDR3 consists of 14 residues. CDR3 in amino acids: CASSVDSVNYGYTF. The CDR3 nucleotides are TGTGCCAGCAGCGTAGACAGCGTTAACTATGGCTACACCTTC.